This is a list of T cell receptor beta chains from one sample in a study of CXCR3-negative and CXCR3-positive naive CD8 T cells. TCRdb reprocessed the 5' RACE reads and stores each CDR3 protein as one record, lacking DNA. Its clone listing holds 150,000 or so distinct CDR3 sequences. Input material: naive CXCR3+ CD8+ T cells from blood. These receptors were collected from a human donor in good health. Some clones in this sample may be carry-over from other donors' samples. CDR3s include the opening cysteine and the closing phenylalanine or tryptophan. Fields, in order: V gene, J gene, CDR3 protein.

V gene: TRBV7-9; J gene: TRBJ2-5; CDR3 protein: CASSYPYSGPGGETQYF
V gene: TRBV9; J gene: TRBJ2-1; CDR3 protein: CASSVGNRGDEQFF
V gene: TRBV13; J gene: TRBJ2-5; CDR3 protein: CASSWPTSGQETQYF
V gene: TRBV28; J gene: TRBJ2-7; CDR3 protein: CASSSDFSSYEQYF
V gene: TRBV28; J gene: TRBJ2-3; CDR3 protein: CASSLVPTRDFLTDTQYF
V gene: TRBV4-3; J gene: TRBJ1-2; CDR3 protein: CASSQDTRGLSDRGNGYTF
V gene: TRBV28; J gene: TRBJ1-2; CDR3 protein: CASRPTGEINGYTF
V gene: TRBV29-1; J gene: TRBJ1-2; CDR3 protein: CSVEDGTNYGYTF
V gene: TRBV15; J gene: TRBJ1-1; CDR3 protein: CATSRDRRGTEAFF
V gene: TRBV20-1; J gene: TRBJ1-1; CDR3 protein: CSARDRENTEAFF